The 32 T cell receptor beta chains below come from one sample, sequenced in a study of blood T cell repertoires in COVID-19. Only in-frame clones appear in the TCRdb table, and some are missing; sequencing was by immunoSEQ multiplex PCR. The table records about 36,000 clones, approximately 75% of them present only once. Sequencing was done on a sample of peripheral blood. These receptors all stem from a human donor in a cohort sampled during active or convalescent COVID-19. The donor label of this sample is uncertain.

The V call is TRBV27, the J call TRBJ2-1; 9 bases map to TRBD1. The J segment lost 7 bases and the V segment lost 4 bases, leaving 8 bases of the junction unmatched. The CDR3 contains 15 residues. From germline, CDR1 is MNHEY and CDR2 SMNVEV (reference sequence). CDR3 DNA: TGTGCCAGCAGTTACTCCGGGACAGGGTTGAATGAGCAGTTCTTC. It translates to CASSYSGTGLNEQFF.

The chain uses TRBV6-2 or TRBV6-3 and TRBJ1-1; D is perhaps TRBD1 (6 bases). Germline loops: CDR1 MNHEY, CDR2 SVGEGT. V lost 5 bases and J lost 1, with 17 bases in between. This CDR3 region has 16 residues. CDR3 nucleotides: TGTGCCAGCAGTCCCTCTCGTGCAGGGGAGAACACTGAAGCTTTCTTT. As protein: CASSPSRAGENTEAFF.

V gene TRBV5-3 combines with J gene TRBJ2-5; D unresolved. TRBV5-3 is annotated as an ORF whose role is uncertain. Trimming pared 1 base from V and 2 bases from J, leaving 18 bases between. There are 17 residues in the CDR3. The CDR3 coding sequence is TGTGCCAGAAGCTTGATTTCGGCGGAGCACTTACAAGAGACCCAGTACTTC. Its protein is CARSLISAEHLQETQYF.

This chain uses TRBV29-1 with TRBJ2-7; possibly TRBD1 for D (7 bases). Between the trimmed V and J ends, which lost 7 bases and 4 bases, there was a span of 14 bases. The CDR3 runs 12 residues. Germline CDR1 reads SQVTM; CDR2 reads ANQGSEA. The CDR3 DNA reads TGCAGCGCCGGATCAGGGGGGTACGAGCAGTACTTC. Its translation is CSAGSGGYEQYF.

Only a few counts were recorded for this clone. This chain joins TRBV27 and TRBJ1-1, with a weak D call TRBD1 (5 bases). V shed 3 bases and J shed 8 bases, with 7 bases lying between them. This CDR3 has 11 amino acids. Germline V gene sequence: CDR1 MNHEY, CDR2 SMNVEV (reference sequence). CDR3 in DNA: TGTGCCAGCAGTTTTGGGGGGGAAGCTTTCTTT. Its translation: CASSFGGEAFF.

The rearrangement joins TRBV3-1 (or the pseudogene TRBV3-2) to TRBJ2-7, with D possibly TRBD1 on 5 matching bases. Between the trimmed V and J ends, which lost 3 bases and 0 bases, there was a span of 9 bases. The CDR3 is made up of 14 amino acids. CDR1 is LGHDT, CDR2 YNNKEL, per germline (reference sequence). CDR3 region: CASSQSQGSYEQYF. In nucleotides, the CDR3 is TGTGCCAGCAGCCAGAGCCAGGGCTCCTACGAGCAGTACTTC.

The V call is TRBV30, the J call TRBJ2-2, with TRBD2 as a possible D gene (7 bases). The CDR3 covers 14 residues. Germline V gene lookup returns CDR1 GTSNPN and CDR2 SVGIG (reference sequence). V lost 2 bases and J lost 4, with 11 bases in between. CDR3 DNA sequence: TGTGCCTGGAGTCGGGGGGCGGTCACCGGGGAGCTGTTTTTT. It encodes CAWSRGAVTGELFF. The entire variable domain, with the rest obtained from reference TRBV30 and TRBJ2-2, is as follows: SQTIHQWPATLVQPVGSPLSLECTVEGTSNPNLYWYRQAAGRGLQLLFYSVGIGQISSEVPQNLSASRPQDRQFILSSKKLLLSDSGFYLCAWSRGAVTGELFFGEGSRLTVL.

The chain uses TRBV5-1 and TRBJ1-3; 8 nucleotides match TRBD1. The CDR3 has 16 residues. Germline CDR1 reads SGHRS; CDR2 reads YFSETQ. V lost 4 bases and J lost 2; bases outside the gene matches: 8. The chain's CDR3 is CASSLGTGPTGNTIYF. The CDR3 DNA sequence: TGCGCCAGCAGCCTAGGGACAGGACCTACTGGAAACACCATATATTTT.

To note about this clone: This sample also contains other DNA sequences that code for the same CDR3. The CDR3 bases are TGCGCCAGCAGCCAAGGAAGGGGGCGAGCTTTCTTT. Residues: CASSQGRGRAFF. V gene TRBV4-3 combines with J gene TRBJ1-1; 7 positions match TRBD1. This CDR3 has 12 amino acids. V gave up 1 base and J gave up 10 bases; unmatched junction bases: 3. Per germline, CDR1 LGHNA and CDR2 YSLEER.

This chain links TRBV2 with TRBJ1-4; the match to TRBD1 covers 8 bases. CDR1 SNHLY and CDR2 FYNNEI come from the germline V gene. CDR3 length: 15 residues. J gave up 8 bases and V 5 bases, and 10 bases lay outside the gene matches. The CDR3 region is CASSQTRQGREKLFF. The CDR3, as DNA: TGTGCCAGCAGTCAGACTCGACAGGGGAGGGAAAAACTGTTTTTT.

The chain combines TRBV7-2 with TRBJ2-2, with 12 bases lining up with TRBD2. The length of the CDR3 is 16 residues. Losses at the gene ends were 4 bases for V and 3 bases for J; bases not matched to a gene: 3. Germline lookup yields CDR1 SGHTA and CDR2 FQGNSA. The CDR3 spells CASSSRLAGDTGELFF. CDR3 coding DNA: TGTGCCAGCAGCTCCCGACTAGCGGGAGACACCGGGGAGCTGTTTTTT.

CDR3 bases: TGTGCCAGCAGTTATGGGGCGGTCACTGAAGCTTTCTTT. It translates to CASSYGAVTEAFF. The genes are TRBV6-5 and TRBJ1-1; perhaps TRBD1 as D (5 bases). Trimming removed 3 bases at V and 4 bases at J, with 9 bases between. Germline V gene data show CDR1 as MNHEY and CDR2 as SVGAGI. CDR3 length: 13 residues.

This sequence joins TRBV24-1 and TRBJ2-5; possibly TRBD1 for D (5 bases). V lost 4 bases, J lost 5 bases, and 10 bases lay in between. The CDR3 sequence is 13 residues long. The germline gives CDR1 KGHDR, CDR2 SFDVKD. The CDR3 DNA is TGTGCCACCAGTGAAAAGGGGCGGGAGACCCAGTACTTC. Translated: CATSEKGRETQYF.

The CDR3 protein is CASSSIPGQGNEQFF. In nucleotides, the CDR3 is TGTGCCAGCAGCAGCATCCCCGGACAGGGGAATGAGCAGTTCTTC. The chain links TRBV7-3 to TRBJ2-1; 9 nucleotides match TRBD1. Unmatched junction bases numbered 9, after V lost 5 bases and J lost 7 bases. The CDR3 runs 15 residues. The germline gives CDR1 SGHTA, CDR2 FQGTGA. The variable domain in full, completed from reference TRBV7-3 and TRBJ2-1, reads GAGVSQTPSNKVTEKGKYVELRCDPISGHTALYWYRQSLGQGPEFLIYFQGTGAADDSGLPNDRFFAVRPEGSVSTLKIQRTERGDSAVYLCASSSIPGQGNEQFFGPGTRLTVL.

The V call is TRBV5-5, the J call TRBJ2-1, with TRBD2 matching over 7 bases. The CDR3 sequence is 15 residues long. Trimming took 5 bases from V and 4 from J; bases not matched to a gene: 9. Germline CDR1 reads SGHKS; CDR2 reads YYEKEE (reference sequence). The CDR3 spells CASSFASGLYNEQFF. In DNA, the CDR3 is TGTGCCAGCAGTTTCGCTAGCGGCCTATACAATGAGCAGTTCTTC.

In this sample, this clone turned up a few times. This sequence joins TRBV3-1 (or the pseudogene TRBV3-2) and TRBJ2-5, with TRBD2 as a possible D gene (5 bases). The V and J ends lost 8 bases and 0 bases respectively, with 10 bases between them. Germline V gene lookup returns CDR1 LGHDT and CDR2 YNNKEL (reference sequence). There are 13 residues in the CDR3. The CDR3 DNA follows: TGTGCCAGCGGTTCGGGAAACCAAGAGACCCAGTACTTC. Protein: CASGSGNQETQYF.

This clone was counted only a few times. The chain recombines TRBV7-2 with TRBJ1-6; D is unclear. With 2 bases removed from V and 4 bases from J, the gap between germline ends came to 12 bases. Germline V gives CDR1 SGHTA, CDR2 FQGNSA. The CDR3 sequence is 16 residues long. CDR3 DNA sequence: TGTGCCAGCAGCTTAACGGGGAATGCTTATAATTCACCCCTCCACTTT. Translated, it gives CASSLTGNAYNSPLHF.

This clone has only a few counts. The chain carries TRBV19 and TRBJ2-7; D possibly corresponds to TRBD1 (5 bases). Trimming pared 1 base from V and 4 bases from J, leaving 14 bases between. CDR3 length equals 15 residues. CDR1 and CDR2 from the germline V gene are LNHDA and SQIVND (reference sequence). CDR3: CASSIGKAGWYEQYF. The CDR3 DNA reads TGTGCCAGTAGTATAGGGAAGGCAGGGTGGTACGAGCAGTACTTC.

The chain recombines TRBV4-1 with TRBJ2-3; tentative D call: TRBD2 (5 bases). V was shortened by 1 base and J by 3 bases, with 11 bases between the two germline ends. The CDR3 is 15 residues long. Germline V gene data show CDR1 as MGHRA and CDR2 as YSYEKL. The CDR3 sequence: CASSQGERKTDTQYF. In nucleotides, the CDR3 is TGCGCCAGCAGCCAAGGGGAGAGAAAGACAGATACGCAGTATTTT.

The chain combines TRBV5-6 with TRBJ1-2; D not resolved. Trimming removed 4 bases from V and 4 bases from J, with 17 bases in between. This CDR3 comprises 15 residues. Germline CDR1 SGHDT, CDR2 YYEEEE. Written as DNA, the CDR3 is TGTGCCAGCAGCGCCCTCGGAGGACGGGCCTATGGCTACACCTTC. It is translated as CASSALGGRAYGYTF.

J is TRBJ2-7 and V is TRBV18; TRBD1 matches at 8 bases. The CDR3 has 16 residues. The V gene's germline CDR1 is KGHSH and CDR2 LQKENI. V shed 3 bases and J 5 bases; nucleotides not matched to a gene: 12. This CDR3 reads CASSPTTGRGQNEQYF. CDR3 nucleotide sequence: TGTGCCAGCTCACCTACGACAGGCAGGGGGCAGAACGAGCAGTACTTC.

This chain uses TRBV28 with TRBJ2-1; 7 nucleotides match TRBD1. CDR1 and CDR2 from the germline V gene are MDHEN and SYDVKM. This CDR3 contains 14 residues. V was pared by 8 bases and J by 0 bases, with 4 bases of the junction left unmatched. DNA for the CDR3: TGTGCCAGCCAGACAGGGTCCTCCTACAATGAGCAGTTCTTC. As protein: CASQTGSSYNEQFF.

The chain joins TRBV6-5 to TRBJ1-2, with D uncertain. Per the germline V gene, CDR1 is MNHEY and CDR2 is SVGAGI. V was cut by 0 bases and J by 1 base, with 12 bases left in between. The CDR3 is 16 residues long. CDR3 amino acids: CASSYSTDSYNYGYTF. CDR3 DNA sequence: TGTGCCAGCAGTTACTCAACAGATTCTTATAACTATGGCTACACCTTC.

The sample holds many counts of this clone. The CDR3 DNA follows: TGTGCTAGTGGTTTGGGACTAACCTACGAGCAGTACTTC. Protein: CASGLGLTYEQYF. The chain links TRBV12-5 to TRBJ2-7; TRBD2 is a possible D gene (5 bases). Germline V gene sequence: CDR1 LGHNT, CDR2 FRNRAP. This CDR3 spans 13 amino acids. Trimming stripped 1 base from V and 2 bases from J, with 6 bases between.

This clone counts as medium-sized (0.01 to 0.1%). The rearrangement links TRBV4-3 to TRBJ2-7, with TRBD1 matching 8 bases. Germline CDR1 reads LGHNA; CDR2 reads YSLEER. V shed 5 bases and J 4 bases; nucleotides not matched to a gene: 10. The CDR3 runs to 15 residues. The CDR3 region is CASSFNGQGGYEQYF. The DNA for the CDR3 is TGCGCCAGCAGCTTCAACGGACAGGGAGGTTACGAGCAGTACTTC.

The genes are TRBV11-3 and TRBJ2-4, with 7 bases aligning to TRBD1. This CDR3 is built from 18 residues. CDR1 is SGHNT and CDR2 is YENEEA in the germline V gene. V lost 0 bases and J lost 0; bases outside the gene matches: 8. The CDR3 nucleotides read TGTGCCAGCAGCTTAGATGGGGACAGACTATTAGCCAAAAACATTCAGTACTTC. This encodes CASSLDGDRLLAKNIQYF.

This clone was seen a single time. The chain combines TRBV7-2 with TRBJ2-7, with D possibly being TRBD2 (5 bases). Trimming removed 2 bases from V and 5 bases from J, with 19 bases in between. Germline V gene sequence: CDR1 SGHTA, CDR2 FQGNSA. This CDR3 contains 16 residues. Here the CDR3 DNA reads TGTGCCAGCAGCTTATCCAGCGGTACCTCCAGGAACGAGCAGTACTTC. Translated, it gives CASSLSSGTSRNEQYF.

This rearrangement joins TRBV11-3 to TRBJ2-2; 7 bases map to TRBD1. Germline V gene data show CDR1 as SGHNT and CDR2 as YENEEA. J gave up 7 bases and V 4 bases, and 9 bases lay outside the gene matches. This CDR3 comprises 15 residues. CDR3 coding DNA: TGTGCCAGCAGCTCCTCGACAGGGATTAACGGGGAGCTGTTTTTT. Translation gives CASSSSTGINGELFF.

The CDR3 loop reads CASSPVPGQAVRFLEQYF. Written as DNA, the CDR3 is TGTGCCAGCAGCCCCGTTCCGGGACAGGCCGTACGTTTTTTAGAGCAGTACTTC. V usage is TRBV14 and J usage is TRBJ2-7, with TRBD1 identical over 8 bases. The trim removed 4 bases at V and 7 bases at J, leaving 21 bases unmatched. This CDR3 region has 18 residues. Germline lookup yields CDR1 SGHDN and CDR2 FVKESK.

The CDR3 loop reads CASSLRGLAGGHPYEQYF. The CDR3 DNA is TGTGCCAGCAGTTTAAGGGGACTAGCGGGAGGCCATCCCTACGAGCAGTACTTC. The V and J genes are TRBV28 and TRBJ2-7; 15 bases are a match to TRBD2. J gave up 2 bases and V 2 bases, and 7 bases lay outside the gene matches. The CDR3 runs 18 residues. Germline V lookup: CDR1 MDHEN, CDR2 SYDVKM.

The rearrangement uses TRBV30 and TRBJ1-1, with no clear D. Trimming cost V 0 bases and J 5 bases, with 4 bases left between them. There are 11 residues in the CDR3. Germline assignment: CDR1 GTSNPN and CDR2 SVGIG (reference sequence). The CDR3 DNA reads as TGTGCCTGGAGTGTCCAGACTGAAGCTTTCTTT. It translates to CAWSVQTEAFF.

The gene calls are TRBV27 and TRBJ2-5; 7 bases fit TRBD2. V lost 5 bases, J lost 7 bases, and 7 bases stayed unmatched. Per the germline V gene, CDR1 is MNHEY and CDR2 is SMNVEV (reference sequence). This CDR3 has 13 residues. CDR3 sequence: CASSTSEHGTQYF. The CDR3 DNA follows: TGTGCCAGCAGTACTAGCGAGCACGGGACCCAGTACTTC.